This passage covers 16 T cell receptor beta chains from one sample sequenced in a study of cytomegalovirus exposure and HLA in healthy donors. The PCR ran on 60 Vbeta and 13 Jbeta primers. Method: immunoSEQ multiplex PCR; TCRdb's copy keeps in-frame clones and lacks some. Among more than 95,000 clones listed, 76% were seen once. Material for sequencing was PBMCs. These receptors originate from a man aged 40-50 years in good health and CMV-seropositive.

The V and J genes are TRBV28 and TRBJ1-4, with TRBD1 as a possible D gene (5 bases). From germline, CDR1 is MDHEN and CDR2 SYDVKM. This CDR3 has 16 amino acids. Between the trimmed V and J ends, which lost 5 bases and 8 bases, there was a span of 21 bases. CDR3 nucleotides: TGTGCCAGCAGTAACCTCAGGGTGTTATATCGAGAAAAACTGTTTTTT. Encoded protein: CASSNLRVLYREKLFF.

This clone has more than one count but fewer than ten. The J gene is TRBJ1-4, the V gene TRBV5-8; 8 bases fit TRBD1. J lost 7 bases, V lost 3 bases, and 11 bases had no gene match. Germline V gene sequence: CDR1 SGHTS, CDR2 YDEGEE. The CDR3 consists of 16 residues. In DNA, the CDR3 is TGTGCCAGCAGCTCAGCCCTACAGGGGGTTGGTGAAAAACTGTTTTTT. It specifies CASSSALQGVGEKLFF. Based on the CDR3 plus reference TRBV5-8 and TRBJ1-4, the full variable domain is EAGVTQSPTHLIKTRGQQATLRCSPISGHTSVYWYQQALGLGLQFLLWYDEGEERNRGNFPPRFSGRQFPNYSSELNVNALELEDSALYLCASSSALQGVGEKLFFGSGTQLSVL.

This clone was observed a handful of times. The chain couples TRBV29-1 to TRBJ1-2, with TRBD1 as a possible D gene (5 bases). Trimming removed 7 bases from V and 8 bases from J, with 14 bases in between. This CDR3 has 11 residues. CDR1 and CDR2 (germline): SQVTM, ANQGSEA. The CDR3 is CSDWGGRGYTF. The CDR3 bases are TGCAGCGATTGGGGGGGTCGGGGCTACACCTTC.

The genes are TRBV6-5 and TRBJ1-5; no reliable D call. CDR1 and CDR2 from the germline V gene are MNHEY and SVGAGI. The CDR3 is 14 residues long. V gave up 5 bases and J gave up 2 bases, with 10 bases separating them. CDR3 sequence: CASSPSGGNQPQHF. In DNA form, the CDR3 reads TGTGCCAGCAGTCCGAGTGGTGGCAATCAGCCCCAGCATTTT.

This clone was seen a single time. This chain connects TRBV29-1 to TRBJ2-1; 8 bases align to TRBD2. Germline CDR1 SQVTM, CDR2 ANQGSEA. This CDR3 is 15 amino acids long. The junction had 12 bases not matched to a gene; V was cut back by 5 bases and J by 6 bases. CDR3 in DNA: TGCAGCGTTCGGGAAATAGCGGGATGGATCAATGAGCAGTTCTTC. The encoded protein is CSVREIAGWINEQFF.

This rearrangement joins TRBV2 to TRBJ2-5; the D gene is possibly TRBD1 (5 bases). From germline, CDR1 is SNHLY and CDR2 FYNNEI. The CDR3 has 13 amino acids. V was clipped by 4 bases and J by 5 bases, with 11 bases between them. The CDR3 region is CASSGGRLETQYF. In DNA, the CDR3 is TGTGCCAGCAGTGGGGGCAGGTTGGAGACCCAGTACTTC.

As regards this clone: One junction end disagrees with the germline gene, perhaps due to a read error. This chain uses TRBV7-9 with TRBJ2-4; unclear D gene. CDR1 is SEHNR, CDR2 FQNEAQ, per germline (reference sequence). CDR3 length: 14 residues. CDR3 sequence (DNA): TGTGCCAGCAGCTTAGCGACCGTTTCGAACAGTCAGTACTTC. Translation gives CASSLATVSNSQYF. The complete variable domain, with remaining parts taken from reference TRBV7-9 and TRBJ2-4, reads DTGVSQNPRHKITKRGQNVTFRCDPISEHNRLYWYRQTLGQGPEFLTYFQNEAQLEKSRLLSDRFSAERPKGSFSTLEIQRTEQGDSAMYLCASSLATVSNSQYFGAGTRLSVL.

This chain links TRBV4-1 with TRBJ1-5; 7 nucleotides line up with TRBD1. J lost 4 bases, V lost 5 bases, and 5 bases had no gene match. The CDR3 has 14 amino acids. CDR1 MGHRA and CDR2 YSYEKL come from the germline V gene. CDR3 protein: CASSAWTGNQPQHF. The CDR3 nucleotides read TGCGCCAGCAGCGCCTGGACAGGAAATCAGCCCCAGCATTTT.

The genes are TRBV6-5 and TRBJ1-4, with 7 bases fitting TRBD1. The germline V gene encodes CDR1 MNHEY and CDR2 SVGAGI. The V and J ends lost 4 bases and 10 bases, in that order; junction bases with no gene match: 9. This CDR3 is 14 amino acids long. The CDR3 reads CASSSTGSLGKLFF. CDR3 sequence (DNA): TGTGCCAGCAGTTCGACAGGGAGCCTAGGAAAACTGTTTTTT.

In DNA form, the CDR3 reads TGTGCCAGCAGTTTTTGGGACTCCCAAGAGACCCAGTACTTC. It encodes CASSFWDSQETQYF. This rearrangement joins TRBV27 to TRBJ2-5; tentative D call: TRBD2 (6 bases). This CDR3 contains 14 residues. Germline CDR1 and CDR2: MNHEY and SMNVEV (reference sequence). V gave up 3 bases and J gave up 1 base, with 9 bases separating them.

This clone has more than one count but fewer than ten. The chain recombines TRBV4-1 with TRBJ1-6, with TRBD1 as a possible D gene (6 bases). CDR3 size: 16 residues. Germline V CDR1 and CDR2: MGHRA, YSYEKL. The V gene lost 0 bases and the J gene lost 8 bases, with 14 bases spanning the gap. This chain's CDR3 is CASSQDGRGPYSPLHF. The CDR3 bases are TGCGCCAGCAGCCAAGACGGCAGGGGACCATATTCACCCCTCCACTTT.

The rearrangement uses TRBV11-2 and TRBJ2-7; 8 bases fit TRBD1. V was pared by 5 bases and J by 6 bases, with 12 bases of the junction left unmatched. Germline V CDR1 and CDR2: SGHAT, FQNNGV. There are 15 residues in the CDR3. The DNA for the CDR3 is TGTGCCAGCAGCACCCACCGGGACAGGAAGTCCGAGCAGTACTTC. Translating it yields CASSTHRDRKSEQYF.

The chain links TRBV19 to TRBJ2-7, with 16 bases that match TRBD2. The CDR3 loop spans 18 amino acids. V lost 5 bases, J lost 3 bases, and 10 bases stayed unmatched. Germline-derived CDR1 and CDR2 are LNHDA and SQIVND (reference sequence). The CDR3 DNA is TGTGCCAGTAGTTACGGGACTAGCGGGAGGGCTGAAATCTACGAGCAGTACTTC. Amino acid sequence: CASSYGTSGRAEIYEQYF.

The rearrangement uses TRBV28 and TRBJ1-2, with D uncertain. Trimming shortened V by 1 base and J by 3 bases, and 6 bases separated the two germline ends. The CDR3 has 13 amino acids. The germline CDR1 and CDR2 sequences are MDHEN and SYDVKM. CDR3 amino acids: CASSLSGDYGYTF. The CDR3 nucleotides read TGTGCCAGCAGTTTATCCGGGGACTATGGCTACACCTTC.

The chain has TRBV6-5 and TRBJ2-1, with 10 bases identical to TRBD1. The germline V gene encodes CDR1 MNHEY and CDR2 SVGAGI. The CDR3 sequence is 15 residues long. The V gene end was trimmed by 5 bases and the J gene end by 3 bases; junction bases not matched to a gene: 4. CDR3: CASSAGTGVYNEQFF. CDR3 in DNA: TGTGCCAGCAGTGCCGGGACAGGGGTCTACAATGAGCAGTTCTTC.

This chain uses TRBV6-5 with TRBJ2-5, with D possibly being TRBD2 (6 bases). Germline loops: CDR1 MNHEY, CDR2 SVGAGI. CDR3 length: 13 amino acids. V lost 3 bases and J lost 5, with 10 bases in between. The CDR3 spells CASSYGGSETQYF. For the CDR3, the DNA is TGTGCCAGCAGTTATGGAGGGAGTGAGACCCAGTACTTC.